The 21 T cell receptor beta chains reported below all come from one sample, sequenced in a study of blood T cell repertoires in COVID-19. Profiling relied on immunoSEQ multiplex PCR, and the TCRdb table lists in-frame clones only, not all of them. Of 300,000 to 450,000 clones in the sample, about nine tenths were seen once. The sequenced sample was PBMCs or T cells enriched from blood (not recorded which). The receptors were sampled from a woman aged 25 to 45 who had been exposed to COVID-19.

The chain couples TRBV5-1 to TRBJ2-5; 13 nucleotides line up with TRBD2. The germline gives CDR1 SGHRS, CDR2 YFSETQ. The CDR3 is 15 residues long. The V and J ends lost 4 bases and 5 bases, in that order; junction bases with no gene match: 5. CDR3 nucleotide sequence: TGCGCCAGCAGCCGACTAGCGGGAGGATGGGAGACCCAGTACTTC. Its protein is CASSRLAGGWETQYF.

CDR3 protein: CASSVGQGRTSGRHNEQFF. DNA for the CDR3: TGTGCCAGCAGCGTAGGACAGGGAAGGACTAGCGGGAGGCACAATGAGCAGTTCTTC. The gene calls are TRBV9 and TRBJ2-1, with 14 nucleotides matching TRBD2. Germline values: CDR1 SGDLS, CDR2 YYNGEE. V shed 0 bases, J shed 5 bases, and the junction held 10 bases outside the gene matches. This CDR3 contains 19 residues.

This clone was recorded a few times. The CDR3 coding sequence is TGTGCCAGTAGCCGCGGACAGGGAGCTTTCAACTATGGCTACACCTTC. Residues: CASSRGQGAFNYGYTF. The chain carries TRBV19 and TRBJ1-2, with 8 bases that match TRBD1. Germline trimming cut 6 bases from V and 2 bases from J; bases unmatched to any gene: 11. Germline V gene lookup returns CDR1 LNHDA and CDR2 SQIVND (reference sequence). The CDR3 is 16 residues long.

The chain couples TRBV2 to TRBJ1-2; 7 bases are shared with TRBD1. Trimming removed 8 bases from V and 4 bases from J; junction bases left unmatched: 7. Germline V gene data show CDR1 as SNHLY and CDR2 as FYNNEI. The CDR3 consists of 13 residues. DNA of the CDR3: TGTGCCAGCGGACGGGACAGCTCCTATGGCTACACCTTC. Its protein product is CASGRDSSYGYTF.

The chain has TRBV28 and TRBJ1-5; D is undetermined. The CDR3 length is 14 residues. Trimming shortened V by 7 bases and J by 7 bases, and 17 bases separated the two germline ends. The germline gives CDR1 MDHEN, CDR2 SYDVKM. CDR3 sequence: CASTVRLGGQPQHF. The CDR3 DNA sequence: TGTGCCAGCACGGTACGCTTAGGAGGACAGCCCCAGCATTTT.

V usage is TRBV6-5 and J usage is TRBJ1-5; 8 positions agree with TRBD1. CDR3 length: 15 residues. V was clipped by 6 bases and J by 4 bases; unmatched bases: 8. Germline CDR1 MNHEY, CDR2 SVGAGI. CDR3 DNA sequence: TGTGCCAGCAGACCCCCAGGGGGCAGGAATCAGCCCCAGCATTTT. It encodes CASRPPGGRNQPQHF.

A note on this clone: Its ends do not fully match the called genes, so a read error is possible. This chain joins TRBV30 and TRBJ1-5, with 7 bases identical to TRBD1. Germline V lookup: CDR1 GTSNPN, CDR2 SVGIG (reference sequence). The CDR3 contains 14 residues. This CDR3 is CACLGTDSNRPQHF. In nucleotides, the CDR3 is TGTGCCTGTCTTGGGACAGACAGCAATCGGCCCCAGCATTTT.

The gene calls are TRBV7-9 and TRBJ2-7; possibly TRBD2 for D (6 bases). The germline V gene encodes CDR1 SEHNR and CDR2 FQNEAQ (reference sequence). V was pared by 2 bases and J by 1 base, with 9 bases between. CDR3 size: 14 residues. The CDR3 region is CASSLMEGSYEQYF. CDR3 sequence (DNA): TGTGCCAGCAGCTTAATGGAGGGATCCTACGAGCAGTACTTC.

This rearrangement joins TRBV15 to TRBJ1-5; TRBD1 agrees at 8 bases. The CDR3 runs to 14 residues. V was pared by 5 bases and J by 5 bases, with 5 bases of the junction left unmatched. From germline, CDR1 is LNHNV and CDR2 YYDKDF (reference sequence). CDR3 DNA: TGTGCCACCAGCCATGGACAGGGAGATCAGCCCCAGCATTTT. Translation: CATSHGQGDQPQHF. The full variable domain, its missing parts supplied by reference TRBV15 and TRBJ1-5, is DAMVIQNPRYQVTQFGKPVTLSCSQTLNHNVMYWYQQKSSQAPKLLFHYYDKDFNNEADTPDNFQSRRPNTSFCFLDIRSPGLGDTAMYLCATSHGQGDQPQHFGDGTRLSIL.

This clone came up once. CDR3 bases: TGTGCCAGTAGTATCGGGCGTTTCGGGGGAGGGGTGGCTGAAGCTTTCTTT. Its protein is CASSIGRFGGGVAEAFF. The J gene is TRBJ1-1, the V gene TRBV19; D perhaps matches TRBD1 (5 bases). V lost 3 bases and J lost 6, with 23 bases in between. Germline-derived CDR1 and CDR2 are LNHDA and SQIVND (reference sequence). The CDR3 spans 17 residues.

The rearrangement joins TRBV5-1 to TRBJ2-2, with unresolved D. V was pared by 1 base and J by 1 base, with 8 bases between. The CDR3 is made up of 15 amino acids. Germline values: CDR1 SGHRS, CDR2 YFSETQ. CDR3 DNA: TGCGCCAGCAGCTTGAATACGGGGAACACCGGGGAGCTGTTTTTT. This gives the protein CASSLNTGNTGELFF. Using reference TRBV5-1 and TRBJ2-2 for the parts outside the CDR3, the full variable domain is KAGVTQTPRYLIKTRGQQVTLSCSPISGHRSVSWYQQTPGQGLQFLFEYFSETQRNKGNFPGRFSGRQFSNSRSEMNVSTLELGDSALYLCASSLNTGNTGELFFGEGSRLTVL.

This clone has only one observation. The V gene is TRBV19, the J gene TRBJ1-1; 11 positions match TRBD1. The V and J ends lost 10 bases and 4 bases, in that order; junction bases with no gene match: 14. CDR3 length: 16 amino acids. Germline V gene lookup returns CDR1 LNHDA and CDR2 SQIVND (reference sequence). The CDR3 loop is CATASIAGTGGTEAFF. DNA for the CDR3: TGTGCCACCGCCTCGATTGCCGGGACAGGGGGCACTGAAGCTTTCTTT.

The chain couples TRBV7-9 to TRBJ2-2, with 13 bases that match TRBD2. Germline values: CDR1 SEHNR, CDR2 FQNEAQ (reference sequence). This CDR3 is built from 17 residues. Trimming cost V 6 bases and J 6 bases; bases outside gene matches: 10. The CDR3 region has the DNA TGTGCCAGCAGTTTTAGGATTGGACTAGCGGGGGCCGGGGAGCTGTTTTTT. Its translation is CASSFRIGLAGAGELFF.

This clone occurred once. This chain links TRBV5-1 with TRBJ1-5; TRBD1 might be the D (6 bases). Trimming shortened V by 4 bases and J by 7 bases, and 12 bases separated the two germline ends. Germline V gene sequence: CDR1 SGHRS, CDR2 YFSETQ. The length of the CDR3 is 13 residues. The CDR3 bases are TGCGCCAGCAGCCGTTATACAGGGCAGCCCCAGCATTTT. Its translation is CASSRYTGQPQHF. The full variable domain, rest sourced from reference TRBV5-1 and TRBJ1-5, is KAGVTQTPRYLIKTRGQQVTLSCSPISGHRSVSWYQQTPGQGLQFLFEYFSETQRNKGNFPGRFSGRQFSNSRSEMNVSTLELGDSALYLCASSRYTGQPQHFGDGTRLSIL.

The rearrangement joins TRBV3-1 (or the pseudogene TRBV3-2) to TRBJ2-1, with 9 bases identical to TRBD2. J lost 7 bases, V lost 4 bases, and 5 bases had no gene match. Germline CDR1 is LGHDT and CDR2 is YNNKEL (reference sequence). CDR3 length equals 14 residues. The CDR3 here is CASSLAGAGNEQFF. DNA of the CDR3: TGTGCCAGCAGCCTAGCGGGAGCGGGTAATGAGCAGTTCTTC.

The rearrangement links TRBV9 to TRBJ2-7, with 11 bases fitting TRBD2. With 1 base clipped from V and 3 bases from J, the junction kept 0 bases outside the gene matches. The CDR3 extends over 14 amino acids. In germline, CDR1 is SGDLS, CDR2 YYNGEE. The chain's CDR3 is CASSVTSGGYEQYF. The CDR3 DNA is TGTGCCAGCAGCGTAACTAGCGGGGGCTACGAGCAGTACTTC.

This rearrangement joins TRBV28 to TRBJ1-5; the match to TRBD1 covers 9 bases. The CDR3 totals 19 residues. CDR1 is MDHEN, CDR2 SYDVKM, per germline. V lost 4 bases to trimming and J lost 5 bases; unmatched junction nucleotides: 18. The CDR3: CASSSRISGPGQGHQPQHF. The CDR3 DNA is TGTGCCAGCAGTTCCCGAATTAGCGGCCCGGGACAGGGCCATCAGCCCCAGCATTTT.

The chain joins TRBV3-1 (or the pseudogene TRBV3-2) to TRBJ1-5, with TRBD1 as a possible D gene (5 bases). V was trimmed by 3 bases and J by 0 bases, leaving 6 bases between them. The CDR3 runs to 14 residues. Germline assignment: CDR1 LGHDT and CDR2 YNNKEL (reference sequence). CDR3 nucleotides: TGTGCCAGCAGCCAGACAGTTAGCAATCAGCCCCAGCATTTT. This sequence encodes CASSQTVSNQPQHF.

The V gene is TRBV30, the J gene TRBJ1-5, with D perhaps TRBD1 (6 bases). The CDR3 is 17 amino acids. Trimming left V 1 base short and J 1 base short, with 17 bases between. Per germline, CDR1 GTSNPN and CDR2 SVGIG (reference sequence). As DNA, the CDR3 is TGTGCCTGGAGTGCGGTCAGGGGCCTGGGGAGCAATCAGCCCCAGCATTTT. Its translation: CAWSAVRGLGSNQPQHF.

This clone occurred a few times. Other DNA sequences from this sample encode an identical CDR3 as well. This chain connects TRBV18 to TRBJ1-1; D not certain. From germline, CDR1 is KGHSH and CDR2 LQKENI. This CDR3 contains 13 residues. The V gene lost 3 bases and the J gene lost 2 bases, with 7 bases spanning the gap. The CDR3 here is CASSPTQNTEAFF. As DNA, the CDR3 is TGTGCCAGCTCACCGACTCAAAACACTGAAGCTTTCTTT.

The chain is built from TRBV28 and TRBJ2-1; no clear D. The germline gives CDR1 MDHEN, CDR2 SYDVKM. The CDR3 loop spans 12 amino acids. Trimming cost V 6 bases and J 11 bases, with 14 bases left between them. CDR3 loop: CASSSQAYKQFF. Here the CDR3 DNA reads TGTGCCAGCAGCTCGCAGGCGTACAAGCAGTTCTTC.